These 3 T cell receptor beta chains were sequenced from one sample in a study of OX40 agonist ivuxolimab in advanced cancers. Clones were sequenced by immunoSEQ multiplex PCR, and TCRdb holds only the in-frame ones, with some missing. Of about 25,000 clones in the sample, more than 75% are singletons; the top ten hold 1.4% to 1.5%. Specimen: CD4+ or CD8+ T cells sorted from blood, collected in a trial of the OX40 agonist ivuxolimab. Every receptor here comes from an adult with an advanced solid tumor such as melanoma, head and neck, liver or kidney cancer.

The V and J genes are TRBV5-4 and TRBJ1-6; D remains unclear. The CDR3 is made up of 15 amino acids. Trimming left V 4 bases short and J 6 bases short, with 14 bases between. Germline CDR1 and CDR2: SGHNT and YYREEE (reference sequence). In DNA, the CDR3 is TGTGCCAGCAGCCTAAGGGCCGGGTCTAATTCACCCCTCCACTTT. Its protein is CASSLRAGSNSPLHF.

The V and J genes are TRBV18 and TRBJ2-3; D unresolved. This CDR3 has 14 amino acids. Germline CDR1 reads KGHSH; CDR2 reads LQKENI. Trimming took off 3 bases at V and 2 bases at J, with 9 bases between the two ends. CDR3 DNA: TGTGCCAGCTCACCGGTCAGAACCACAGATACGCAGTATTTT. This translates into CASSPVRTTDTQYF.

The chain has TRBV5-1 and TRBJ2-7; D is undetermined. CDR1 SGHRS and CDR2 YFSETQ come from the germline V gene. V gave up 2 bases and J gave up 2 bases, with 20 bases separating them. This CDR3 spans 17 amino acids. As DNA, the CDR3 is TGCGCCAGCAGCTTAGGAGTTGAGCAGGCGTCTCCCTACGAGCAGTACTTC. It is translated as CASSLGVEQASPYEQYF.